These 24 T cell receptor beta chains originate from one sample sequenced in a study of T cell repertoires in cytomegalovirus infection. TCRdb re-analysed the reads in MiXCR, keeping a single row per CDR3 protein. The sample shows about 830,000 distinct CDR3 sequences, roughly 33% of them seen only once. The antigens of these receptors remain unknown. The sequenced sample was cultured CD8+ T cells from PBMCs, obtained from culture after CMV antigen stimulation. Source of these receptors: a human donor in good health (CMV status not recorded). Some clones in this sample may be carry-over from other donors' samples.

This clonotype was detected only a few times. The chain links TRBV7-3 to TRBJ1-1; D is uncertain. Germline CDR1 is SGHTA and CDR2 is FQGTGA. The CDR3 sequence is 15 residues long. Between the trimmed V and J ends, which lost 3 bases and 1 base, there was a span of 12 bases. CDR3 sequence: CASSFWALGNTEAFF. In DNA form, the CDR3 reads TGTGCCAGCAGCTTTTGGGCCTTGGGGAACACTGAAGCTTTCTTT. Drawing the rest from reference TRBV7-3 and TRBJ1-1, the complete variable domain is GAGVSQTPSNKVTEKGKYVELRCDPISGHTALYWYRQSLGQGPEFLIYFQGTGAADDSGLPNDRFFAVRPEGSVSTLKIQRTERGDSAVYLCASSFWALGNTEAFFGQGTRLTVV.

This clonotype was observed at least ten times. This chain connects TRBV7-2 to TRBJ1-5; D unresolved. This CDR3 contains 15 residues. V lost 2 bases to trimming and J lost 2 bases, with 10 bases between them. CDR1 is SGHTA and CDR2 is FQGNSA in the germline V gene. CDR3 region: CASSLRVARNQPQHF. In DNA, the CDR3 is TGTGCCAGCAGCTTAAGAGTCGCCCGCAATCAGCCCCAGCATTTT.

CDR3 loop: CASSVRDSDYNEQFF. The CDR3 DNA reads TGTGCCAGCAGCGTCCGGGACAGTGACTACAATGAGCAGTTCTTC. This rearrangement joins TRBV9 to TRBJ2-1; 7 bases agree with TRBD1. Per the germline V gene, CDR1 is SGDLS and CDR2 is YYNGEE. The CDR3 is 15 residues long. Germline trimming cut 2 bases from V and 3 bases from J; bases unmatched to any gene: 5.

CDR3 amino acids: CATSRGDLKTDTQYF. CDR3 nucleotide sequence: TGTGCCACCAGCAGAGGGGACTTGAAAACAGATACGCAGTATTTT. The chain recombines TRBV15 with TRBJ2-3; weak D call: TRBD2 (6 bases). Germline V gene data show CDR1 as LNHNV and CDR2 as YYDKDF (reference sequence). The CDR3 extends over 15 amino acids. V lost 1 base, J lost 3 bases, and 11 bases lay in between.

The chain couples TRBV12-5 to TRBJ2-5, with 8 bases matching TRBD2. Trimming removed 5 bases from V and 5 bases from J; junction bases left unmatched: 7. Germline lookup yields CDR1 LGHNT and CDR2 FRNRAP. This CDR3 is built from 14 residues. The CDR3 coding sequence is TGTGCTAGTGGTACGAATAGCGGGGCGGAGACCCAGTACTTC. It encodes CASGTNSGAETQYF.

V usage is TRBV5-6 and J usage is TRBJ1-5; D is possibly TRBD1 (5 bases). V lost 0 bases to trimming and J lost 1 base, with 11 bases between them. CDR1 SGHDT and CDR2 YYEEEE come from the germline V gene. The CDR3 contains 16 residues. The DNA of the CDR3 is TGTGCCAGCAGCTTGGACGCCGGGGCCAGCAATCAGCCCCAGCATTTT. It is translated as CASSLDAGASNQPQHF.

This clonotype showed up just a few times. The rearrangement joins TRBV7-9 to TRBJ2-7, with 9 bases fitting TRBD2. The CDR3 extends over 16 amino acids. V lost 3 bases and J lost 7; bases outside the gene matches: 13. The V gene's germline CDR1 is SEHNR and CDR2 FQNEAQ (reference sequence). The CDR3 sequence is CASSFRPAGGLLEQYF. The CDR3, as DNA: TGTGCCAGCAGCTTCCGTCCAGCGGGGGGCCTTCTGGAGCAGTACTTC.

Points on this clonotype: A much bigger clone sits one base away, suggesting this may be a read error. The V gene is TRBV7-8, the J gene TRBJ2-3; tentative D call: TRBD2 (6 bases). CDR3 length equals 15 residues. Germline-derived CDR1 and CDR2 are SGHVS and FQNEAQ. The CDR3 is CVSSLGTFYTDTQYF. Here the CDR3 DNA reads TGTGTCAGCAGCCTGGGGACTTTCTACACAGATACGCAGTATTTT.

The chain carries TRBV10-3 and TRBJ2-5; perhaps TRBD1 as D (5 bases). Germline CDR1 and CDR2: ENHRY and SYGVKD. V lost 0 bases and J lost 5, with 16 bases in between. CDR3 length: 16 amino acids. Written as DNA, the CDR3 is TGTGCCATCAGTGAGTCATTTGGTACAGGTCGGGAGACCCAGTACTTC. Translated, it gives CAISESFGTGRETQYF.

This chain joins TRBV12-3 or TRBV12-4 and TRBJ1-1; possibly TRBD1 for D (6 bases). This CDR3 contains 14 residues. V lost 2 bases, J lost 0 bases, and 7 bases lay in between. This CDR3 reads CASSLHRVNTEAFF. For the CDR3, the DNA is TGTGCCAGCAGTTTACACAGGGTGAACACTGAAGCTTTCTTT.

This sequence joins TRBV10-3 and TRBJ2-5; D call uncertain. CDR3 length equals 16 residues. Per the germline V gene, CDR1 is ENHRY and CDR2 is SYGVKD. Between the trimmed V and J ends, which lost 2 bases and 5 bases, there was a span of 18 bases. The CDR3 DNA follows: TGTGCCATCAGTGAGCCGTCAGCCCGAAGCTGGGAGACCCAGTACTTC. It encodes CAISEPSARSWETQYF.

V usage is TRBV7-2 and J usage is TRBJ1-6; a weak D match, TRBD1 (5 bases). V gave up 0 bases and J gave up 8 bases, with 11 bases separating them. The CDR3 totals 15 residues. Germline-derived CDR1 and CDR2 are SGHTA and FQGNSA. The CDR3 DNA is TGTGCCAGCAGCTTAGCGTGGGGGATGGATTCACCCCTCCACTTT. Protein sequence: CASSLAWGMDSPLHF.

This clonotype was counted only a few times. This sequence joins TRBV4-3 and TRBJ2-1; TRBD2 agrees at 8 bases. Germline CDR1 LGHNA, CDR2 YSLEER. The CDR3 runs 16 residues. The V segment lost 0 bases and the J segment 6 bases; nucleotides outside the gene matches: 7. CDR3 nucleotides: TGCGCCAGCAGCCAAGACCGATTTAGCGGGGTCAATGAGCAGTTCTTC. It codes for CASSQDRFSGVNEQFF.

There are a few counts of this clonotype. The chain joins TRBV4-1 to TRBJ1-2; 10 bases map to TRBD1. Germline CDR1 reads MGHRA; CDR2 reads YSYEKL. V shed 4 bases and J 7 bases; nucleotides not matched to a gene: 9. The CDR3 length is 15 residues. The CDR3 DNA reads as TGCGCCAGCAGCCCGGCCGGGACAGGGGCCTTTGGCTACACCTTC. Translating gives CASSPAGTGAFGYTF.

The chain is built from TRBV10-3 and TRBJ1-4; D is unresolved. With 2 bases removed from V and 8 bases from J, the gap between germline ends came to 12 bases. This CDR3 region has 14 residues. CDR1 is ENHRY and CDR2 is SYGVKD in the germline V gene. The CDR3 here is CAISERPDDEKLFF. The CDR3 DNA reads TGTGCCATCAGTGAGCGGCCAGATGACGAAAAACTGTTTTTT.

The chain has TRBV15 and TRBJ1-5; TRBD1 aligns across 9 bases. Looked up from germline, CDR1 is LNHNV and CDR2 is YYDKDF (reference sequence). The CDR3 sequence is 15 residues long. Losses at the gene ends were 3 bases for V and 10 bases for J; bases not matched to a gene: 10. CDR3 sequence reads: CATSSTQGAVTPQHF. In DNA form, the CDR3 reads TGTGCCACCAGCAGCACACAGGGGGCTGTAACCCCCCAGCATTTT.

CDR3 loop: CASSTGGFTYNEQFF. DNA of the CDR3: TGTGCCAGCAGTACCGGGGGTTTTACCTACAATGAGCAGTTCTTC. This chain joins TRBV6-6 and TRBJ2-1; TRBD2 might be the D (6 bases). V lost 5 bases, J lost 2 bases, and 13 bases lay in between. The CDR3 consists of 15 residues. The germline CDR1 and CDR2 sequences are MNHNY and SVGAGI (reference sequence).

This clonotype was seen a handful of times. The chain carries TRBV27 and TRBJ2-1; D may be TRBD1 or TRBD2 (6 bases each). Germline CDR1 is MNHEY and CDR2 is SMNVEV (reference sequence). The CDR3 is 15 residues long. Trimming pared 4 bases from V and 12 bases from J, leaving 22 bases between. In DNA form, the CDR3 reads TGTGCCAGCAGTTCACGAACCTGGGCCGAGGGGGGGCAGTTCTTC. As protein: CASSSRTWAEGGQFF.

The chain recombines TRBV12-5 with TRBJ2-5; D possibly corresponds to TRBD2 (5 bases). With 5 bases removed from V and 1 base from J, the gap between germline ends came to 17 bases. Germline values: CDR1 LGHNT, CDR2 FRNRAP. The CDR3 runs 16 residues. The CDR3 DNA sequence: TGTGCTAGTGGTCCCCCCGGCGGGTGGGGCCAAGAGACCCAGTACTTC. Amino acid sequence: CASGPPGGWGQETQYF.

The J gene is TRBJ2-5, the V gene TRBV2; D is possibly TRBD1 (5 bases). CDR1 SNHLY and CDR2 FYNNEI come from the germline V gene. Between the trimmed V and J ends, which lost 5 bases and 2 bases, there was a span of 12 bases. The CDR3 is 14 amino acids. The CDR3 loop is CASSPGILQETQYF. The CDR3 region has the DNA TGTGCCAGCAGTCCAGGGATTCTACAAGAGACCCAGTACTTC.

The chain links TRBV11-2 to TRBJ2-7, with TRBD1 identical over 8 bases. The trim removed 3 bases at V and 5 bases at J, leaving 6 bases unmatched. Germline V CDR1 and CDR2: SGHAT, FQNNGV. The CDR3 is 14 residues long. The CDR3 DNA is TGTGCCAGCAGCTTCTGGCAGGGGGCCGACGAGCAGTACTTC. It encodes CASSFWQGADEQYF.

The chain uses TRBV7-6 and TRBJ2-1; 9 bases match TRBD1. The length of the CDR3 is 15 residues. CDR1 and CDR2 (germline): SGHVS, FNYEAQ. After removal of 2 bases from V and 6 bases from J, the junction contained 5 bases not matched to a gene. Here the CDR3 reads CASSLLETGGNEQFF. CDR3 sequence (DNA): TGTGCCAGCAGCTTATTGGAGACAGGGGGCAATGAGCAGTTCTTC.

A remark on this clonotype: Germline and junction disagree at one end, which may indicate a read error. CDR3 region: CVSSYSREAGQPQHF. CDR3 coding DNA: TGTGTCAGCAGTTACTCGCGTGAGGCCGGTCAGCCCCAGCATTTT. V and J are TRBV6-5 and TRBJ1-5, with unresolved D. Germline lookup yields CDR1 MNHEY and CDR2 SVGAGI. The CDR3 spans 15 residues.

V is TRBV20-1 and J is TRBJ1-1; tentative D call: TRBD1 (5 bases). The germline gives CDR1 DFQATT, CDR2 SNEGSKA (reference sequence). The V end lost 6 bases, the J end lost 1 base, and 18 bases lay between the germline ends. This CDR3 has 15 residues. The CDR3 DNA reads TGCAGTGCCCGCGGGGGTACTCACGGGAACACTGAAGCTTTCTTT. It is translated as CSARGGTHGNTEAFF.